This TCR beta chain was retrieved from a study of blood T cell repertoires in COVID-19. Clones were read by immunoSEQ multiplex PCR, and TCRdb kept only the in-frame ones, dropping some. Of 200,000 to 250,000 clones listed, roughly 76% are singletons. Sample: peripheral blood. This TCR came from a woman aged 80 or over with COVID-19, enrolled during active disease.

Written as DNA, the CDR3 is TGTGCCAGCATAAAGAGCCCACGGGGGGAGCAGTACTTC. Translating it yields CASIKSPRGEQYF. V usage is TRBV2 and J usage is TRBJ2-7, with D perhaps matching TRBD2 (6 bases). The ends were cut back, 7 bases at V and 7 bases at J, with 17 bases in the middle. The CDR3 spans 13 residues. Germline V gene lookup returns CDR1 SNHLY and CDR2 FYNNEI.